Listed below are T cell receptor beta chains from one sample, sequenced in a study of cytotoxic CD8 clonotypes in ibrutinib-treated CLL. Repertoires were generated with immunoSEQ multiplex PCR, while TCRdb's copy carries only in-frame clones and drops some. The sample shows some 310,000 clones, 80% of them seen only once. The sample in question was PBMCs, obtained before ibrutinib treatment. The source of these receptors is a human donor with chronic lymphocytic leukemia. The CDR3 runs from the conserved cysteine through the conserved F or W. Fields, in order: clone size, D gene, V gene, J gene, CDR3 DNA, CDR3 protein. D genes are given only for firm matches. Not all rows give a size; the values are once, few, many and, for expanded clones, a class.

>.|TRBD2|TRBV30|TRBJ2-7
TGTGCCTGGAACCCACTAGCGGGAGGACCCTCCTACGAGCAGTACTTC
CAWNPLAGGPSYEQYF
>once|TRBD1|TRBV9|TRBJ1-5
TGTGCCAGCAGCCTGGGGACAGCTCAGCCCCAGCATTTT
CASSLGTAQPQHF
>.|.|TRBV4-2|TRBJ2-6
TGTGCCAGCAGCCAACCTCCAAGTTGGGGAACTGGGGCCAACGTCCTGACTTTC
CASSQPPSWGTGANVLTF
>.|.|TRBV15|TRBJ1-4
TGTGCCACCAGCAGAGGCCAGGGGAGTAATGAAAAACTGTTTTTT
CATSRGQGSNEKLFF
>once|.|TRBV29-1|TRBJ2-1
TGCAGCGTTCTCGGGGGACGTGATGAGCAGTTCTTC
CSVLGGRDEQFF
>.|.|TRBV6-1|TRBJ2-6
TGTGCCAGCAATATACAGGGCTCTGGGGCCAACGTCCTGACTTTC
CASNIQGSGANVLTF
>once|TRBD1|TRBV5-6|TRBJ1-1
TGTGCCAGCAGCCCGAGACAGGGGGGGATGAACACTGAAGCTTTCTTT
CASSPRQGGMNTEAFF
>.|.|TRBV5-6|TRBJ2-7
TGTGCCAGCAGCTTCATAGACGGGACCTACGAGCAGTACTTC
CASSFIDGTYEQYF
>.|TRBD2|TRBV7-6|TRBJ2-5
TGTGCCAGCAGCCAAAGACTAGCGGAAGCATCATTGTTTTTCGAGACCCAGTACTTC
CASSQRLAEASLFFETQYF
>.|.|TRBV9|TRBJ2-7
TGTGCCAGCAGCGTCGGGCTAGCGCTGAGCTCCTACGAGCAGTACTTC
CASSVGLALSSYEQYF
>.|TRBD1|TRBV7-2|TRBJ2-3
TGTGCCAGCAGCCGACTCCGGGACAGGGGGGCAGATACGCAGTATTTT
CASSRLRDRGADTQYF
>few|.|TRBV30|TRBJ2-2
TGTGCCTGGAGTCTACCTCTGGCCCTGAACACCGGGGAGCTGTTTTTT
CAWSLPLALNTGELFF
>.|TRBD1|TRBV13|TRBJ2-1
TGTGCCAGCAGCCGACCCCCCCAGGGGGCTGGTAATGAGCAGTTCTTC
CASSRPPQGAGNEQFF
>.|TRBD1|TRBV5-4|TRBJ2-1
TGTGCCAGCAGCGGGGACAGGGACACCTACAATGAGCAGTTCTTC
CASSGDRDTYNEQFF
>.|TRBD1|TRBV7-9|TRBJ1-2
TGTGCCAGCAGCCAGTGGACAGGGGGCTTTTATGGCTACACCTTC
CASSQWTGGFYGYTF
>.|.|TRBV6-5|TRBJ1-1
TGTGCCAGCAGTTACTTTAGGAACACTGAAGCTTTCTTT
CASSYFRNTEAFF
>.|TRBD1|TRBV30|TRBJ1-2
TGTGCCTGGAAACCGGCGCTTTCGGGACAGGGGGCTTCTGGGTATGGCTACACCTTC
CAWKPALSGQGASGYGYTF
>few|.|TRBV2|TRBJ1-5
TGTGCCAGCAGACAGGATAGCAATCAGCCCCAGCATTTT
CASRQDSNQPQHF
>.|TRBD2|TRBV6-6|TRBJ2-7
TGTGCCAGCAGTTACATAGCGGGAGGGCCCTACGAGCAGTACTTC
CASSYIAGGPYEQYF
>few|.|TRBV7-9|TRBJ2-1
TGTGCCAGCAGCTTTGGACTTTACAATGAGCAGTTCTTC
CASSFGLYNEQFF
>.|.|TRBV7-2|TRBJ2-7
TGTGCCAGCAGCTTAGCGTCGATGTACGAGCAGTACTTC
CASSLASMYEQYF
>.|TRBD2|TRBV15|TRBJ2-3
TGTGCCACCAGGGCTAGCGGAGACACAGATACGCAGTATTTT
CATRASGDTDTQYF
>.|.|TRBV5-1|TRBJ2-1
TGCGCCAGCAGCATACGTAGCGTGAGCTCCTACAATGAGCAGTTCTTC
CASSIRSVSSYNEQFF
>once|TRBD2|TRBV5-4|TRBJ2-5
TGTGCCAGCAGCTTCTTAGCGGGGCAACAAGAGACCCAGTACTTC
CASSFLAGQQETQYF
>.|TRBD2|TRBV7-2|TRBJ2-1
TGTGCCAGCAGCCTACTAGCGGGAGGGCCCAATGAGCAGTTCTTC
CASSLLAGGPNEQFF